This entry lists 8 T cell receptor beta chains sequenced from one sample in a study of T cells in Graves' hyperthyroidism and ophthalmopathy. Using RNA transcripts as the source, TCR beta CDR3 regions were amplified. First-round RT-PCR with HTBI primers amplified the TCR CDR3 region. MiXCR, run by TCRdb on the multiplex PCR reads, gives a single entry per CDR3 protein. The sample comprises 380,000 or so distinct CDR3 sequences, 13% of which are singletons, and roughly 20% rests with the top ten. Sample: blood. Receptors were obtained from a man aged 25-40 years with Graves' hyperthyroidism that later progressed to Graves' ophthalmopathy.

This clonotype was seen many times. The chain carries TRBV28 and TRBJ2-2; tentatively, D is TRBD2 (5 bases). Germline V gene sequence: CDR1 MDHEN, CDR2 SYDVKM. V was trimmed by 3 bases and J by 7 bases, leaving 12 bases between them. There are 14 residues in the CDR3. CDR3: CASSLEATGGELFF. The CDR3, as DNA: TGTGCCAGCAGTTTGGAGGCGACCGGCGGGGAGCTGTTTTTT.

Concerning this clonotype: A read error may explain this, as a much larger clone is one base away. In this CDR3 the conserved last residue, phenylalanine or tryptophan, is missing, so a read error is likely. The V gene is TRBV12-3 or TRBV12-4, the J gene TRBJ1-1; D perhaps matches TRBD1 (5 bases). V lost 4 bases and J 6 bases, leaving 9 bases between the germline ends. The CDR3 totals 12 residues. CDR3 DNA sequence: TGTGCCAGCAGTTGGGGGGGGGCTGAAGCTTTCCTT. Protein sequence: CASSWGGAEAFL.

The chain uses TRBV30 and TRBJ1-1; D call uncertain. Trimming cost V 3 bases and J 5 bases, with 34 bases left between them. CDR1 is GTSNPN and CDR2 is SVGIG in the germline V gene (reference sequence). The CDR3 is 20 amino acids. The CDR3 spells CAWRSGSWVRWSGFRTEAFF. CDR3 DNA: TGTGCCTGGAGGTCCGGGTCATGGGTCCGATGGAGTGGCTTTAGGACTGAAGCTTTCTTT.

V is TRBV4-1 and J is TRBJ1-2; D gene unclear. The CDR3 loop spans 14 amino acids. Germline assignment: CDR1 MGHRA and CDR2 YSYEKL. Trimming stripped 0 bases from V and 7 bases from J, with 12 bases between. The CDR3 DNA reads TGCGCCAGCAGCCAAGATCCAGCTTCGCTTGGCTACACCTTC. Translating it yields CASSQDPASLGYTF.

The chain combines TRBV12-3 or TRBV12-4 with TRBJ2-7; D call uncertain. This CDR3 has 15 residues. Trimming left V 3 bases short and J 8 bases short, with 20 bases between. CDR3 DNA: TGTGCCAGCAGTTTCGGGCAGAACAGCCTACGAAAGCAGTACTTC. This codes for CASSFGQNSLRKQYF.

This clonotype was found a few times. The V and J genes are TRBV11-3 and TRBJ2-1; TRBD2 is a possible D gene (5 bases). V was cut by 1 base and J by 0 bases, with 10 bases left in between. Germline V CDR1 and CDR2: SGHNT, YENEEA. The CDR3 runs to 16 residues. As DNA, the CDR3 is TGTGCCAGCAGCTTAGGCTCGGGAATCTCCTACAATGAGCAGTTCTTC. Translated: CASSLGSGISYNEQFF.

Ten or more counts support this clonotype. The gene calls are TRBV11-2 and TRBJ2-1; D is possibly TRBD1 (6 bases). CDR1 SGHAT and CDR2 FQNNGV come from the germline V gene. V gave up 3 bases and J gave up 0 bases, with 15 bases separating them. This CDR3 is 17 amino acids long. In DNA, the CDR3 is TGTGCCAGCAGCTTGGGACCGGGACAAAGCTCCTACAATGAGCAGTTCTTC. It encodes CASSLGPGQSSYNEQFF.

The chain recombines TRBV6-2 or TRBV6-3 with TRBJ2-3; no firm D call. There are 16 residues in the CDR3. The V end lost 2 bases, the J end lost 0 bases, and 12 bases lay between the germline ends. Germline CDR1 and CDR2: MNHEY and SVGEGT. CDR3 coding DNA: TGTGCCAGCAGTTACCGGGCTACCGCTAGCACAGATACGCAGTATTTT. It translates to CASSYRATASTDTQYF.